This T cell receptor (beta chain) stems from a study of T-cell reconstitution after alpha-beta-depleted transplantation in children. The V gene's germline CDR1 is SGHRS and CDR2 YFSETQ. The CDR3 totals 13 residues. With 0 bases removed from V and 9 bases from J, the gap between germline ends came to 10 bases. This clonotype occurred many times. Molecular barcoding with unique molecular identifiers was used for the TCRbeta library. TCRdb re-derived calls from the PCR reads in MiXCR, one entry per CDR3 protein. This table holds about 230,000 distinct CDR3 sequences, about 9.6% found once. The V gene is TRBV5-1, the J gene TRBJ1-5; D is uncertain. This receptor was taken from a human donor who donated a stem cell graft to a child with SCID. The sample here was PBMCs from the stem cell graft donor, taken from the stem cell graft. The CDR3: CASSLDPRGPQHF. DNA of the CDR3: TGCGCCAGCAGCTTGGACCCGAGAGGGCCCCAGCATTTT. Supplemented by reference TRBV5-1 and TRBJ1-5, the full variable domain reads KAGVTQTPRYLIKTRGQQVTLSCSPISGHRSVSWYQQTPGQGLQFLFEYFSETQRNKGNFPGRFSGRQFSNSRSEMNVSTLELGDSALYLCASSLDPRGPQHFGDGTRLSIL.